The sequence of this TCR beta chain was determined in a study of T cell responses to AZD1222 COVID-19 vaccine. With regard to this clone: As yet, its antigen is unknown.

CDR3 length: 11 amino acids. The ends were cut back, 1 base at V and 9 bases at J, with 4 bases in the middle. The germline V gene has CDR1 WSHSY and CDR2 SAAADI. Study-level findings and limits: Close to half of spike-specific TCRs reportedly recognize unmutated variant regions. Spike-specific TCR breadth and depth rose after two AZD1222 doses.

The protocol was immunoSEQ multiplex PCR, while the TCRdb copy is restricted to in-frame clones and leaves out a portion. The data contain about 120,000 clones, 85% to 95% of them singletons. This TCR was recovered from an adult in good health. Sequences were derived from peripheral blood, sampled on day 0 of AZD1222 vaccination. This sequence joins TRBV10-2 and TRBJ2-1; no definite D call. The CDR3 spells CASSEWGEQFF. The CDR3 nucleotides are TGCGCCAGCAGTGAGTGGGGTGAGCAGTTCTTC.